This TCR beta chain was sequenced during a study of T cell repertoires in cytomegalovirus infection. About the research overall: Indications came from public TCR beta signatures; they pointed to CMV infection and to a matching HLA type.

A single record per CDR3 protein comes from TCRdb applying MiXCR to the reads. The table includes around 550,000 distinct CDR3 sequences, around a quarter detected once. This clonotype was seen many times. V was cut by 2 bases and J by 6 bases, with 16 bases left in between. The CDR3 contains 15 residues. Germline V lookup: CDR1 SGHTA, CDR2 FQGNSA. The sequence came from a human donor in good health (CMV status not recorded). Some clones in this sample may be carry-over from other donors' samples. Sequencing was carried out using PBMCs. This chain links TRBV7-2 with TRBJ1-1, with D perhaps matching TRBD1 (6 bases). The DNA of the CDR3 is TGTGCCAGCAGCTTACAGGGGCGCTCAATCGCTGAAGCTTTCTTT. It translates to CASSLQGRSIAEAFF. The full variable domain, with the rest looked up from reference TRBV7-2 and TRBJ1-1, is GAGVSQSPSNKVTEKGKDVELRCDPISGHTALYWYRQSLGQGLEFLIYFQGNSAPDKSGLPSDRFSAERTGGSVSTLTIQRTQQEDSAVYLCASSLQGRSIAEAFFGQGTRLTVV.